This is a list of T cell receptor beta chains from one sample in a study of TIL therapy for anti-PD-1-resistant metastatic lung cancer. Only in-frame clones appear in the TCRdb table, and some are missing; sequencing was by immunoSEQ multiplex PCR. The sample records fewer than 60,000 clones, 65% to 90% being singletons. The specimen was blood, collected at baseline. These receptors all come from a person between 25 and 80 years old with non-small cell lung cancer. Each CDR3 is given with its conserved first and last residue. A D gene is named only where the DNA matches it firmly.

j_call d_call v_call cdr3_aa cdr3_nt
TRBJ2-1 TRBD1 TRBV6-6 CASSPPPGTGSYNEQFF TGTGCCAGCAGTCCCCCGCCCGGGACAGGCTCCTACAATGAGCAGTTCTTC
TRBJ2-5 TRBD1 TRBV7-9 CASSTDRGSWETQYF TGTGCCAGCAGCACGGACAGGGGTTCGTGGGAGACCCAGTACTTC
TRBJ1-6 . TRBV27 CASSSGGTRRNSPLHF TGTGCCAGCAGTTCCGGCGGGACCCGGCGAAATTCACCCCTCCACTTT
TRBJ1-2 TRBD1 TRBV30 CAWSVSRTGIVGYTF TGTGCCTGGAGTGTTTCTCGGACAGGGATCGTCGGCTACACCTTC
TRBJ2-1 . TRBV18 CASSPPNPGRDEQFF TGTGCCAGCTCACCTCCTAATCCGGGCCGTGATGAGCAGTTCTTC
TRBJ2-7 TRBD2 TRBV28 CASGQRLAGPYSYEQYF TGTGCCAGCGGGCAGCGACTAGCGGGGCCTTACTCCTACGAGCAGTACTTC
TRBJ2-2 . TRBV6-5 CASRMRLGDTGELFF TGTGCCAGCAGAATGCGGTTGGGGGACACCGGGGAGCTGTTTTTT
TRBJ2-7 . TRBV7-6 CASSLAREEQYF TGTGCCAGCAGCTTAGCGCGCGAGGAGCAGTACTTC
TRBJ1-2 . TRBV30 CAWTGPNYGYTF TGTGCCTGGACCGGACCTAACTATGGCTACACCTTC
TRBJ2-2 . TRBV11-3 CASSPSGAWTGELFF TGTGCCAGCAGCCCCTCCGGGGCGTGGACCGGGGAGCTGTTTTTT
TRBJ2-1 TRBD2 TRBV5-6 CASSLGGGSHYSYNEQFF TGTGCCAGCAGCTTGGGCGGCGGGAGTCACTACTCCTACAATGAGCAGTTCTTC
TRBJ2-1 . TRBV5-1 CASSLDGEQYNEQFF TGCGCCAGCAGCTTGGACGGTGAGCAGTACAATGAGCAGTTCTTC